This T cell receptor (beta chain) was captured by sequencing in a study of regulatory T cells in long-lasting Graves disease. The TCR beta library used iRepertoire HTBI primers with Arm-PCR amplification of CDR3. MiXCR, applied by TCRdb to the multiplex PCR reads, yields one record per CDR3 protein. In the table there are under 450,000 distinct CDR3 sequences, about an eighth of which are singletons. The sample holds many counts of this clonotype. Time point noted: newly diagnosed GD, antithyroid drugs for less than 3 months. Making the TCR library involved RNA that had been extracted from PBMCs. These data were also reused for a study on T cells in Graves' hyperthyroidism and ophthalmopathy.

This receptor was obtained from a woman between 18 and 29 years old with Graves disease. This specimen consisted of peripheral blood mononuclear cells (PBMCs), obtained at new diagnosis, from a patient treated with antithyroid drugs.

The CDR3 loop reads CASSNGVGDYNEQFF. In nucleotides, the CDR3 is TGTGCCAGCAGCAACGGTGTAGGTGACTACAATGAGCAGTTCTTC. This chain uses TRBV7-6 with TRBJ2-1, with D unresolved. The CDR3 is made up of 15 amino acids. The germline gives CDR1 SGHVS, CDR2 FNYEAQ. V lost 5 bases, J lost 3 bases, and 14 bases lay in between.